This TCR beta chain derives from a study of glioma-infiltrating T cells. Whole-study findings and limits: CDR3 overlap between tissue and blood was very small.

Amplification of TCR alpha and beta CDR3 regions from RNA used iRepertoire nested multiplex PCR. For one-step reverse transcription and amplification, about 85-400 ng of tissue mRNA or PBMC total RNA was used. Each CDR3 protein gets one entry after TCRdb re-called the multiplex PCR reads with MiXCR. The sample includes 150,000 to 200,000 distinct CDR3 sequences, around 40% of them seen just once. Points on this clonotype: The target antigen is unknown. The germline gene is not matched at one end of the junction; a read error may be the cause.

This receptor was obtained from a human donor with low-grade glioma or glioblastoma, undergoing nonglioma brain surgery, or in good health (not recorded which). The sample taken for sequencing was glioma tissue, nonneoplastic brain tissue, or PBMCs (not recorded which).

The CDR3 bases are TGTGCCGGCAGTTTCCGGACAGGAAGTCAAGAGACCAAGTACTTC. It encodes CAGSFRTGSQETKYF. The chain carries TRBV28 and TRBJ2-5; TRBD1 matches 7 bases. The V gene's germline CDR1 is MDHEN and CDR2 SYDVKM. The CDR3 runs to 15 residues.